This TCR beta chain stems from a study of T cells after posttransplantation cyclophosphamide. Repertoires were generated with immunoSEQ multiplex PCR, while TCRdb's copy carries only in-frame clones and drops some. The table lists tens of thousands of clones, just over 85% of them singletons. Regarding this clone: Its cognate antigen is unknown.

Per the germline V gene, CDR1 is KGHSH and CDR2 is LQKENI. With 4 bases clipped from V and 2 bases from J, the junction kept 2 bases outside the gene matches. This CDR3 has 14 amino acids. Findings and caveats of the study: Blood and skin or GI T cell repertoires showed limited TRB overlap. Later blood repertoires were often dominated by clones from the donor CD8+ memory compartment.

This chain connects TRBV18 to TRBJ2-3; 8 positions match TRBD1. The receptor was derived from a man aged 25 to 40 with a blood cancer, CMV-positive, and with a related stem cell donor. Source material: PBMCs. CDR3 protein: CASSLDRVTDTQYF. The CDR3 DNA reads TGTGCCAGCTCACTGGACAGGGTCACAGATACGCAGTATTTT.